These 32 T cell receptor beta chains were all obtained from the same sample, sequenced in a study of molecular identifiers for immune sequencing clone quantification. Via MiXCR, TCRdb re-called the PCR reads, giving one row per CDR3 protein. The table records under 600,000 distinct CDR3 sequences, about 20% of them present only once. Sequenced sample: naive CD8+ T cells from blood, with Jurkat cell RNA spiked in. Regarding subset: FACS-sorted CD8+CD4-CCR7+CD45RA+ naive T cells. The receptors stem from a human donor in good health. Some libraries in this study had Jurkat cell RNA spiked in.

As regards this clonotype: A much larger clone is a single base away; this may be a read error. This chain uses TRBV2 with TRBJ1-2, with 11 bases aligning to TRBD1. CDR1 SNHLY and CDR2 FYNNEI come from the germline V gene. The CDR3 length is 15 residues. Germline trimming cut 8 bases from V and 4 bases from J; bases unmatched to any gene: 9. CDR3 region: CASGSGQGAIYGYTF. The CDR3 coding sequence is TGTGCCAGCGGGAGCGGACAGGGGGCAATCTATGGCTACACCTTC. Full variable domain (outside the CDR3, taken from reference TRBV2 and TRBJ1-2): EPEVTQTPSHQVTQMGQEVILRCVPISNHLYFYWYRQILGQKVEFLVSFYNNEISEKSEIFDDQFSVERPDGSNFTLKIRSTKLEDSAMYFCASGSGQGAIYGYTFGSGTRLTVV.

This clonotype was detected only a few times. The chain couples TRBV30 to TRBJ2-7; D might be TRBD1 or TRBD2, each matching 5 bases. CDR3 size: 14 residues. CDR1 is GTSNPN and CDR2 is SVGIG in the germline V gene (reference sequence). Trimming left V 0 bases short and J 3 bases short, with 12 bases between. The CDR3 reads CAWSVASGGYEQYF. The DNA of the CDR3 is TGTGCCTGGAGTGTAGCCAGTGGGGGCTACGAGCAGTACTTC.

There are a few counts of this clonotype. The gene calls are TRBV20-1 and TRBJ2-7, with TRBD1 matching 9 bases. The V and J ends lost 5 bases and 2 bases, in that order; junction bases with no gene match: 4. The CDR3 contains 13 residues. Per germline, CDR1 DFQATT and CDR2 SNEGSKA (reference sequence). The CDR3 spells CSAPGQGAYEQYF. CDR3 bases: TGCAGTGCTCCGGGACAGGGTGCCTACGAGCAGTACTTC.

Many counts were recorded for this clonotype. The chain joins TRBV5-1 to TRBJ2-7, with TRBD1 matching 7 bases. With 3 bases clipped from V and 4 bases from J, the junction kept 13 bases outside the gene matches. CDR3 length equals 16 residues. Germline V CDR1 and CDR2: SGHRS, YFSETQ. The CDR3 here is CASSSGPTGNEYEQYF. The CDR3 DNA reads TGCGCCAGCAGCTCGGGACCGACAGGGAATGAGTACGAGCAGTACTTC.

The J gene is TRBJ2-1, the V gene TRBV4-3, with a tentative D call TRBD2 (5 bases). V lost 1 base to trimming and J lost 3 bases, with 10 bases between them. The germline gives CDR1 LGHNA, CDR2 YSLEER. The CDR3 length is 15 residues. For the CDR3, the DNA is TGCGCCAGCAGCCAAGGGGGTCGGGGCTACAATGAGCAGTTCTTC. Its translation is CASSQGGRGYNEQFF.

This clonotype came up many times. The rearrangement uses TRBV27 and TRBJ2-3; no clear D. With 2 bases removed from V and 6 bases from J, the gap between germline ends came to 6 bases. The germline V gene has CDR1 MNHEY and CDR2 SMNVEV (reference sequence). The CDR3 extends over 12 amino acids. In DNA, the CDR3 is TGTGCCAGCAGTTTAGGGTACGATACGCAGTATTTT. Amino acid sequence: CASSLGYDTQYF.

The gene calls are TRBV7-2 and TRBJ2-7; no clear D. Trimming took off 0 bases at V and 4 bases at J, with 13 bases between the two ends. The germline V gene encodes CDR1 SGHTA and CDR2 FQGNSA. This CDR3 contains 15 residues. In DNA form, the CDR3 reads TGTGCCAGCAGCTTAGCGTCGGAATTCCCTTACGAGCAGTACTTC. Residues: CASSLASEFPYEQYF.

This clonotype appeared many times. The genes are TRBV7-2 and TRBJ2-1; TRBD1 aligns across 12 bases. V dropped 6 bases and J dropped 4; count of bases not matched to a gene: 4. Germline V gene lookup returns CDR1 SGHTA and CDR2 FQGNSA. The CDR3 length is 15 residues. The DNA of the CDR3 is TGTGCCAGCAGGGGACAGGGGGCGGAGTACAATGAGCAGTTCTTC. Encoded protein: CASRGQGAEYNEQFF.

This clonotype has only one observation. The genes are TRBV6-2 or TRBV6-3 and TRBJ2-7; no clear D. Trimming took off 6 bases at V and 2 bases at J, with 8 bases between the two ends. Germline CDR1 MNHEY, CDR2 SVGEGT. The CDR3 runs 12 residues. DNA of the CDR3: TGTGCCAGCAGCGTCACCCCCTACGAGCAGTACTTC. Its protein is CASSVTPYEQYF.

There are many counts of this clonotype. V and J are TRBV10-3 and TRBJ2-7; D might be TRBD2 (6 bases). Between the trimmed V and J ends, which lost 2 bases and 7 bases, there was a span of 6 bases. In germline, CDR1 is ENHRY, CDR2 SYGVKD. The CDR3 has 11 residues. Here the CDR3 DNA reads TGTGCCATCAGTGAGGGGACTGAGCAGTACTTC. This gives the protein CAISEGTEQYF.

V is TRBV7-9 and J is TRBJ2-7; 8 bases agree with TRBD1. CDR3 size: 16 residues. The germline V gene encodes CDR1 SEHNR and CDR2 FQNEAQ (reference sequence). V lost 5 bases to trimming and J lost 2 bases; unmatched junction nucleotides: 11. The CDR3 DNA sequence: TGTGCCAGCAGCCCGCGAGGCCAGGGGGCAACCTACGAGCAGTACTTC. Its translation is CASSPRGQGATYEQYF.

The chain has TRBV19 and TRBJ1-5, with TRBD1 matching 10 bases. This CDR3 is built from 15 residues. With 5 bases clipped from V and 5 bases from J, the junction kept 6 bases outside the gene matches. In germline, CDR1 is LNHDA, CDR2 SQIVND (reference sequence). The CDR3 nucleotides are TGTGCCAGTAGTTACGGGACAGGGGTGGATCAGCCCCAGCATTTT. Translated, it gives CASSYGTGVDQPQHF.

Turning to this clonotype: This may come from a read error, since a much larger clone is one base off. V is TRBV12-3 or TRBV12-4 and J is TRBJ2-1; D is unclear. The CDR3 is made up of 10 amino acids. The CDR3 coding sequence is TGTGCCAGCATGGGCGGTGAGCAGCTCTTC. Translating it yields CASMGGEQLF.

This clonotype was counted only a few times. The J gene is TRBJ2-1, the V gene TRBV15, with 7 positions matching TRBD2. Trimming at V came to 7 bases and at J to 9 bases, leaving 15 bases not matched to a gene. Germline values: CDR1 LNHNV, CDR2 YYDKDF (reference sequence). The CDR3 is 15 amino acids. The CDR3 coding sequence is TGTGCCACCAACCCAACTCCGGGAGGCGGAGTTGAGCAGTTCTTC. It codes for CATNPTPGGGVEQFF.

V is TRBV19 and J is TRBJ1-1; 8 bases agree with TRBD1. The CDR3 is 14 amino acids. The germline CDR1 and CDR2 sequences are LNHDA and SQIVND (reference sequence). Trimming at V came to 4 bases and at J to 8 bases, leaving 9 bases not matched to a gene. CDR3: CASSTRDRTPEAFF. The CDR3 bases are TGTGCCAGTAGTACCCGGGACAGGACACCCGAAGCTTTCTTT.

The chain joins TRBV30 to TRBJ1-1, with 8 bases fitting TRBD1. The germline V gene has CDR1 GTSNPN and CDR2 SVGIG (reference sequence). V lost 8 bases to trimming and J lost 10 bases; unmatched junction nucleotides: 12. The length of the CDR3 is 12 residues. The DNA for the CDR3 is TGTGCCAAGGAGGACAGGGCGTCTGGAGCTTTCTTT. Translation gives CAKEDRASGAFF.

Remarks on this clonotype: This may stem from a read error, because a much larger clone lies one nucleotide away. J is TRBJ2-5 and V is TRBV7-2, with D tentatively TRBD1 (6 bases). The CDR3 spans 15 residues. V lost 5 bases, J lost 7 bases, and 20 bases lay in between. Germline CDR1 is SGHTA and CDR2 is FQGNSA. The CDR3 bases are TGTGCCAGCAGCCCAACGACAGGCATCCAAAGGACCCAGTACTTC. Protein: CASSPTTGIQRTQYF.

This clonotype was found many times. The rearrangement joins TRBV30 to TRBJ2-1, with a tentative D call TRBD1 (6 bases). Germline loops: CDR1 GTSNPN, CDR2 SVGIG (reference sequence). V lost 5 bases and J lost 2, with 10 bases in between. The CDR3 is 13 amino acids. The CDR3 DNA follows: TGTGCCTGGTCCGGACAGCCCTACAATGAGCAGTTCTTC. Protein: CAWSGQPYNEQFF.

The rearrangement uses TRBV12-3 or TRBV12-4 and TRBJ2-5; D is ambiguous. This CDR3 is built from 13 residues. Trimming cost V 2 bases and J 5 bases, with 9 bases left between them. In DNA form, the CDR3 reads TGTGCCAGCAGTTTAATGGGAACGGAGACCCAGTACTTC. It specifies CASSLMGTETQYF.

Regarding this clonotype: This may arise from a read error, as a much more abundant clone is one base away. CDR3 in DNA: TGTGCCAGCAGTTTGGACAGTGGAGGGACCGGGGAGCTGTTTTTT. It codes for CASSLDSGGTGELFF. The chain employs TRBV12-3 or TRBV12-4 and TRBJ2-2; either TRBD1 or TRBD2 may fit D (6 bases each). V was trimmed by 3 bases and J by 5 bases, leaving 13 bases between them. This CDR3 has 15 residues.

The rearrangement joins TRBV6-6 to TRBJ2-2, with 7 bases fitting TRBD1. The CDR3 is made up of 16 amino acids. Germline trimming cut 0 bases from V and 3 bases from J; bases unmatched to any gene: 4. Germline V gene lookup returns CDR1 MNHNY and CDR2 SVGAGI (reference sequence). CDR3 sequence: CASSYSGDRYTGELFF. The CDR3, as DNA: TGTGCCAGCAGTTACTCTGGGGACAGATACACCGGGGAGCTGTTTTTT.

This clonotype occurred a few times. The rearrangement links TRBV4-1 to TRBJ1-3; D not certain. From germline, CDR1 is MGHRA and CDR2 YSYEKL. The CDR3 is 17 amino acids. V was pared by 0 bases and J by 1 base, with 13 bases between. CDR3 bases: TGCGCCAGCAGCCAAGATAGGGCGGAGACATCTGGAAACACCATATATTTT. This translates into CASSQDRAETSGNTIYF.

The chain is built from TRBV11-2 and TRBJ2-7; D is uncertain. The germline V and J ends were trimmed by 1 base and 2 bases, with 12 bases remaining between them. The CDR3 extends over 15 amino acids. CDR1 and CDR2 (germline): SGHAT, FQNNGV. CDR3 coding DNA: TGTGCCAGCAGCTTAGCGTATTCCAACGCCTACGAGCAGTACTTC. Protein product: CASSLAYSNAYEQYF.

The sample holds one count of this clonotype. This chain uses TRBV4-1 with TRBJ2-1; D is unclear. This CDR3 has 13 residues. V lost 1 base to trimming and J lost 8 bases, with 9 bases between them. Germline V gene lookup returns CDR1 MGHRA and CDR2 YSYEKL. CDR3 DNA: TGCGCCAGCAGCCAAGGGGCCTCGGATGAGCAGTTCTTC. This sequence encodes CASSQGASDEQFF.

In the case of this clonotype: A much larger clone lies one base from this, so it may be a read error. CDR3 region: CASSLAVRFKQYF. The CDR3 DNA follows: TGTGCCAGCAGCTTAGCTGTCAGGTTTAAGCAGTACTTC. The V call is TRBV7-6, the J call TRBJ2-7; D call uncertain. CDR3 length: 13 amino acids. V was clipped by 0 bases and J by 8 bases, with 11 bases between them. Germline values: CDR1 SGHVS, CDR2 FNYEAQ.

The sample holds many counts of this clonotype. CDR3 protein: CASSYRAGEDHYTDTQYF. CDR3 DNA sequence: TGTGCCAGCAGTTACAGGGCGGGAGAGGACCACTACACAGATACGCAGTATTTT. The chain couples TRBV6-6 to TRBJ2-3, with 7 bases matching TRBD2. The length of the CDR3 is 18 residues. CDR1 is MNHNY and CDR2 is SVGAGI in the germline V gene (reference sequence). Germline trimming cut 2 bases from V and 2 bases from J; bases unmatched to any gene: 13.

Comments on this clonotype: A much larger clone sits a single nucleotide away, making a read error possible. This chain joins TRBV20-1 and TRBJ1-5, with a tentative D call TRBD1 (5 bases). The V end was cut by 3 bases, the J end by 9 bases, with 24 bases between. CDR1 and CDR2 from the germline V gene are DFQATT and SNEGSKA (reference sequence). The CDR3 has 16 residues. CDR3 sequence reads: CSASGPGTQSFWPQHF. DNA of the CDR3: TGCAGTGCTAGTGGTCCCGGGACGCAGAGTTTTTGGCCCCAGCATTTT.

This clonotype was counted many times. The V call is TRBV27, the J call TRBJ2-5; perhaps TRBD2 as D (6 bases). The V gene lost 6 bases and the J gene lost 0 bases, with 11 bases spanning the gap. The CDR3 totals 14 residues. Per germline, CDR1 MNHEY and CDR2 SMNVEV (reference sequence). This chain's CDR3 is CASSPGLYQETQYF. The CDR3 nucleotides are TGTGCCAGCAGCCCGGGACTGTACCAAGAGACCCAGTACTTC.

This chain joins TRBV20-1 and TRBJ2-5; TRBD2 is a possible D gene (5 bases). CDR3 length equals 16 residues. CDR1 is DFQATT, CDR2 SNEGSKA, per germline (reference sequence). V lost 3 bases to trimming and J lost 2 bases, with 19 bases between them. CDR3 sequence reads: CSASEEPWTLQETQYF. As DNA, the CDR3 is TGCAGTGCTAGCGAGGAACCCTGGACTTTACAAGAGACCCAGTACTTC.

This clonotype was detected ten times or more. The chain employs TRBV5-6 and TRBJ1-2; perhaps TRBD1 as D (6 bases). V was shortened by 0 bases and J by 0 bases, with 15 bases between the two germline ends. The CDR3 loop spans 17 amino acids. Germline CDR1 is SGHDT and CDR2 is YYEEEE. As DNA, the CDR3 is TGTGCCAGCAGCTTGGTTCGTGCGGGACATCCTAACTATGGCTACACCTTC. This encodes CASSLVRAGHPNYGYTF.

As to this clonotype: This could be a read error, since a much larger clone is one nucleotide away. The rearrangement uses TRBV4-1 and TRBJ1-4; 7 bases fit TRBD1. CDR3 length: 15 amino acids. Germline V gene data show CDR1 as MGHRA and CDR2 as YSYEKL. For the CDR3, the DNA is TGCGCCAGCAGCCAAGTATCAGGGGGTAATGGAAAACTGTTTTTT. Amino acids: CASSQVSGGNGKLFF.

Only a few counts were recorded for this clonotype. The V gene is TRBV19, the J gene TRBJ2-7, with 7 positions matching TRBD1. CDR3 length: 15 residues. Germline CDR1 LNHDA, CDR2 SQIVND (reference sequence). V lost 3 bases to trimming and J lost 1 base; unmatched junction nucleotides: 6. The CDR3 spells CASSIGDSSSYEQYF. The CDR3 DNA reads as TGTGCCAGTAGTATCGGGGACAGTTCGTCCTACGAGCAGTACTTC.